The entry that follows covers one TCR beta chain sequence. Its matching antigen is unknown. The data stem from a study of cytomegalovirus exposure and HLA in healthy donors. PCR used 60 Vbeta primers and 13 Jbeta primers. The protocol was immunoSEQ multiplex PCR, while the TCRdb copy is restricted to in-frame clones and leaves out a portion. Among 160,000 or so clones, about 86% were seen once, and the ten largest hold about 2.1%. Trimming took off 6 bases at V and 4 bases at J, with 13 bases between the two ends. The CDR3 is made up of 14 amino acids. Looked up from germline, CDR1 is SNHLY and CDR2 is FYNNEI. Regarding the study as a whole: TCR beta sequences numbering under 20,000 were associated with HLA alleles at 0.05 false discovery rate in a later analysis. In a later analysis, V- and J-gene trimming of beta chains associated with a DCLRE1C missense variant, replicated independently. Despite most TCR sequences being rare, some public TCRs occurred in many donors. CMV serostatus was the only recorded immune exposure for donors.

This clonotype originated in a woman under 30 in good health and CMV-seronegative. The sequencing input was PBMCs. The V and J genes are TRBV2 and TRBJ1-3; possible D gene TRBD1, 6 bases. Here the CDR3 DNA reads TGTGCCAGCAGCCTAACAGGGTGGGGAAACACCATATATTTT. As protein: CASSLTGWGNTIYF.